Following are 8 T cell receptor beta chains from one sample sequenced in a study of blood T cell repertoires in COVID-19. Libraries were prepared by immunoSEQ multiplex PCR; TCRdb keeps only in-frame clonotypes and omits some of them. The sample shows over 200,000 clones, around 85% of them seen only once. The sequenced material came from PBMCs or T cells enriched from blood (not recorded which). The receptors derive from a woman aged 45-59 years who had recovered from COVID-19.

The V call is TRBV15, the J call TRBJ1-4, with D maybe TRBD1 (6 bases). Germline CDR1 reads LNHNV; CDR2 reads YYDKDF (reference sequence). V was shortened by 6 bases and J by 1 base, with 15 bases between the two germline ends. CDR3 length: 16 residues. This chain's CDR3 is CATRPQGGGTNEKLFF. The CDR3 DNA follows: TGTGCCACCAGGCCACAGGGAGGGGGAACTAATGAAAAACTGTTTTTT.

The chain has TRBV10-3 and TRBJ1-2, with TRBD1 matching 7 bases. V trimming: 2 bases; J trimming: 3 bases; junction bases outside the gene matches: 9. CDR3 size: 16 residues. Germline lookup yields CDR1 ENHRY and CDR2 SYGVKD. CDR3 amino acids: CAISEARDSDHYGYTF. Written as DNA, the CDR3 is TGTGCCATCAGTGAGGCCCGGGACAGCGACCACTATGGCTACACCTTC.

The chain recombines TRBV5-1 with TRBJ1-4; 7 nucleotides line up with TRBD1. With 4 bases clipped from V and 4 bases from J, the junction kept 7 bases outside the gene matches. The CDR3 spans 15 residues. Germline CDR1 SGHRS, CDR2 YFSETQ. In DNA, the CDR3 is TGCGCCAGCAGCGTTGGACGGGACAGTAATGAAAAACTGTTTTTT. This sequence encodes CASSVGRDSNEKLFF.

There are a few counts of this clone. The genes are TRBV5-8 and TRBJ1-5; D may be TRBD1 (5 bases). The CDR3 spans 16 residues. V was pared by 0 bases and J by 3 bases, with 13 bases between. CDR1 is SGHTS and CDR2 is YDEGEE in the germline V gene. The CDR3 sequence is CASSLVPREANQPQHF. In nucleotides, the CDR3 is TGTGCCAGCAGCTTGGTGCCCAGGGAGGCCAATCAGCCCCAGCATTTT.

This clone is a singleton in its sample. The chain couples TRBV7-9 to TRBJ2-7; a possible D gene is TRBD1 (5 bases). The CDR3 spans 14 residues. The V end was cut by 1 base, the J end by 5 bases, with 12 bases between. In germline, CDR1 is SEHNR, CDR2 FQNEAQ (reference sequence). CDR3 sequence: CASSLVSRAHEQYF. The CDR3 nucleotides read TGTGCCAGCAGCTTAGTGTCCAGGGCCCACGAGCAGTACTTC.

The chain carries TRBV18 and TRBJ1-6; D is undetermined. Germline assignment: CDR1 KGHSH and CDR2 LQKENI. The CDR3 sequence is 15 residues long. V was cut by 4 bases and J by 5 bases, with 12 bases left in between. CDR3 residues: CASSREALNNSPLHF. The CDR3 coding sequence is TGTGCCAGCTCACGAGAGGCACTTAATAATTCACCCCTCCACTTT.

This clone was recorded a few times. This sequence joins TRBV2 and TRBJ1-1; D remains unclear. The CDR3 loop spans 14 amino acids. Germline-derived CDR1 and CDR2 are SNHLY and FYNNEI. The V and J ends lost 4 bases and 1 base respectively, with 10 bases between them. CDR3 coding DNA: TGTGCCAGCAGTGGGACTCGTTCGAACACTGAAGCTTTCTTT. Encoded protein: CASSGTRSNTEAFF. The full variable domain, rest sourced from reference TRBV2 and TRBJ1-1, is EPEVTQTPSHQVTQMGQEVILRCVPISNHLYFYWYRQILGQKVEFLVSFYNNEISEKSEIFDDQFSVERPDGSNFTLKIRSTKLEDSAMYFCASSGTRSNTEAFFGQGTRLTVV.

The chain is built from TRBV14 and TRBJ2-7; D is uncertain. Per the germline V gene, CDR1 is SGHDN and CDR2 is FVKESK. V lost 0 bases, J lost 3 bases, and 6 bases lay in between. The CDR3 length is 13 residues. CDR3 DNA sequence: TGTGCCAGCAGCCAAGAACTTTACTACGAGCAGTACTTC. This gives the protein CASSQELYYEQYF.